The 24 T cell receptor beta chains below come from one sample, sequenced in a study of cytotoxic CD8 clonotypes in ibrutinib-treated CLL. Method: immunoSEQ multiplex PCR; TCRdb's copy keeps in-frame clones and lacks some. The table lists over 150,000 clones, about 72% of them singletons. The sample in question was PBMCs, obtained after 24 months of ibrutinib treatment. These receptors were collected from a human donor with chronic lymphocytic leukemia.

The chain couples TRBV5-6 to TRBJ2-1; the D is unclear. The length of the CDR3 is 16 residues. CDR1 and CDR2 from the germline V gene are SGHDT and YYEEEE. Trimming stripped 1 base from V and 4 bases from J, with 15 bases between. The CDR3 DNA reads TGTGCCAGCAGCTTGTCGGATAGGCGGATGTACAATGAGCAGTTCTTC. It translates to CASSLSDRRMYNEQFF.

This clone was recorded only once. The chain carries TRBV6-6 and TRBJ2-2; 7 nucleotides align to TRBD1. Germline-derived CDR1 and CDR2 are MNHNY and SVGAGI (reference sequence). This CDR3 spans 12 amino acids. With V trimmed by 6 bases and J by 6 bases, 1 base remained unmatched. CDR3 amino acids: CASRTGSGELFF. CDR3 sequence (DNA): TGTGCCAGCAGGACAGGGTCCGGGGAGCTGTTTTTT.

CDR3 protein: CASSRTSGELFF. CDR3 nucleotide sequence: TGTGCCAGCTCACGGACGTCTGGGGAGCTGTTTTTT. The gene calls are TRBV18 and TRBJ2-2, with D unresolved. Trimming removed 4 bases at V and 8 bases at J, with 8 bases between. The CDR3 runs to 12 residues. Germline lookup yields CDR1 KGHSH and CDR2 LQKENI.

The chain carries TRBV9 and TRBJ2-2; 10 nucleotides line up with TRBD2. Unmatched junction bases numbered 5, after V lost 3 bases and J lost 6 bases. Germline V gene data show CDR1 as SGDLS and CDR2 as YYNGEE. This CDR3 has 15 amino acids. The CDR3 DNA reads TGTGCCAGCAGCGCCTCTCTAGCGGGAGCCGGGGAGCTGTTTTTT. Translation gives CASSASLAGAGELFF.

This clone was picked up a small number of times. The chain employs TRBV7-9 and TRBJ2-7; unclear D gene. This CDR3 comprises 15 residues. Per the germline V gene, CDR1 is SEHNR and CDR2 is FQNEAQ (reference sequence). The CDR3 sequence is CATARWAERNYEQYF. The CDR3 DNA is TGTGCTACGGCACGGTGGGCGGAGAGAAACTACGAGCAGTACTTC.

This chain uses TRBV7-2 with TRBJ2-7, with D tentatively TRBD1 (6 bases). Per germline, CDR1 SGHTA and CDR2 FQGNSA. There are 15 residues in the CDR3. Trimming cost V 3 bases and J 0 bases, with 12 bases left between them. The CDR3 nucleotides are TGTGCCAGCAGCTTTCAGACAGGCACCTCCTACGAGCAGTACTTC. This codes for CASSFQTGTSYEQYF.

The chain recombines TRBV29-1 with TRBJ1-2; weak D call: TRBD1 (6 bases). Germline assignment: CDR1 SQVTM and CDR2 ANQGSEA. CDR3 length: 13 amino acids. V lost 6 bases and J lost 2, with 13 bases in between. The CDR3 nucleotides read TGCAGCGTACAGGGTGGGGCGAACTATGGCTACACCTTC. Protein sequence: CSVQGGANYGYTF.

The rearrangement joins TRBV30 to TRBJ2-7; 8 bases are a match to TRBD1. This CDR3 has 16 amino acids. J lost 0 bases, V lost 0 bases, and 7 bases had no gene match. CDR1 and CDR2 (germline): GTSNPN, SVGIG (reference sequence). The CDR3 here is CAWSVTDRGISYEQYF. CDR3 DNA: TGTGCCTGGAGTGTTACCGACAGGGGTATCTCCTACGAGCAGTACTTC.

The rearrangement joins TRBV28 to TRBJ2-7; 8 nucleotides align to TRBD2. Per the germline V gene, CDR1 is MDHEN and CDR2 is SYDVKM. After removal of 1 base from V and 5 bases from J, the junction contained 10 bases not matched to a gene. The CDR3 has 16 amino acids. DNA of the CDR3: TGTGCCAGCAGTTTATCAGTTAGCGGGATAGGGGACGAGCAGTACTTC. Encoded protein: CASSLSVSGIGDEQYF.

This clone was counted once. V and J are TRBV5-1 and TRBJ2-1; 9 nucleotides agree with TRBD1. J lost 1 base, V lost 3 bases, and 5 bases had no gene match. Germline lookup yields CDR1 SGHRS and CDR2 YFSETQ. The CDR3 extends over 16 amino acids. CDR3 DNA: TGCGCCAGCAGCTACCTACAGGGGGCTTCCTACAATGAGCAGTTCTTC. This encodes CASSYLQGASYNEQFF.

The CDR3 region has the DNA TGTGCCAGCAGTTTAGGCCCCTTGGCGGGAGGGCTTTACAATGAGCAGTTCTTC. It translates to CASSLGPLAGGLYNEQFF. This sequence joins TRBV28 and TRBJ2-1; 9 bases are shared with TRBD2. The V gene end was trimmed by 2 bases and the J gene end by 4 bases; junction bases not matched to a gene: 12. The CDR3 totals 18 residues. Germline CDR1 MDHEN, CDR2 SYDVKM.

The rearrangement joins TRBV27 to TRBJ2-7; D is perhaps TRBD1 (6 bases). CDR3 length: 14 residues. Trimming pared 6 bases from V and 2 bases from J, leaving 14 bases between. CDR1 and CDR2 from the germline V gene are MNHEY and SMNVEV (reference sequence). The CDR3 nucleotides read TGTGCCAGCAGCCGAACAGGGTTTGCCTACGAGCAGTACTTC. It codes for CASSRTGFAYEQYF.

The chain combines TRBV20-1 with TRBJ2-5; D possibly corresponds to TRBD1 (5 bases). The CDR3 runs 10 residues. CDR1 is DFQATT, CDR2 SNEGSKA, per germline (reference sequence). CDR3 region: CIPQGETQYF. DNA of the CDR3: TGCATCCCTCAGGGTGAGACCCAGTACTTC.

The chain has TRBV11-2 and TRBJ2-1; the D call may be TRBD1 or TRBD2 (5 bases each). Per germline, CDR1 SGHAT and CDR2 FQNNGV. This CDR3 comprises 15 residues. Trimming took 4 bases from V and 2 from J, leaving 12 bases between them. In DNA form, the CDR3 reads TGTGCCAGCAGCTCCGGGACCGATACCTACAATGAGCAGTTCTTC. Protein: CASSSGTDTYNEQFF.

The J gene is TRBJ2-3, the V gene TRBV5-1; the D gene is possibly TRBD1 (6 bases). Germline V lookup: CDR1 SGHRS, CDR2 YFSETQ. The CDR3 has 15 amino acids. The V and J ends lost 4 bases and 3 bases respectively, with 15 bases between them. The CDR3: CASSLIRGKTDTQYF. The CDR3 DNA reads TGCGCCAGCAGCCTCATCAGGGGTAAGACAGATACGCAGTATTTT.

The gene calls are TRBV5-1 and TRBJ2-7; 8 bases map to TRBD2. Germline CDR1 SGHRS, CDR2 YFSETQ. V lost 0 bases and J lost 2; bases outside the gene matches: 4. This CDR3 has 15 amino acids. CDR3 sequence: CASSLVPGRAYEQYF. CDR3 DNA: TGCGCCAGCAGCTTGGTCCCCGGGAGGGCCTACGAGCAGTACTTC.

V usage is TRBV2 and J usage is TRBJ1-4, with D perhaps matching TRBD1 (6 bases). The V gene lost 2 bases and the J gene lost 4 bases, with 14 bases spanning the gap. The CDR3 spans 16 residues. Looked up from germline, CDR1 is SNHLY and CDR2 is FYNNEI. CDR3 coding DNA: TGTGCCAGCAGTGAAAGGTGGGGACACCTTAATGAAAAACTGTTTTTT. Translation: CASSERWGHLNEKLFF. The full variable domain, rest sourced from reference TRBV2 and TRBJ1-4, is EPEVTQTPSHQVTQMGQEVILRCVPISNHLYFYWYRQILGQKVEFLVSFYNNEISEKSEIFDDQFSVERPDGSNFTLKIRSTKLEDSAMYFCASSERWGHLNEKLFFGSGTQLSVL.

The genes are TRBV19 and TRBJ1-5; D perhaps matches TRBD1 (5 bases). V dropped 5 bases and J dropped 7 bases, with 9 bases sitting between them. Germline values: CDR1 LNHDA, CDR2 SQIVND (reference sequence). The CDR3 runs 12 residues. For the CDR3, the DNA is TGTGCCAGTAGTTCCCGGGGGCAGCCCCAGCATTTT. It specifies CASSSRGQPQHF.

The chain recombines TRBV5-1 with TRBJ2-5; D unclear. The CDR3 runs 13 residues. V was clipped by 7 bases and J by 4 bases, with 14 bases between them. Germline lookup yields CDR1 SGHRS and CDR2 YFSETQ. The CDR3 DNA reads TGCGCCAGCTCCCTGGGCTCTTTAGAGACCCAGTACTTC. It specifies CASSLGSLETQYF.

J is TRBJ2-7 and V is TRBV12-5; TRBD1 might be the D (6 bases). V gave up 2 bases and J gave up 3 bases, with 14 bases separating them. The CDR3 has 15 residues. Germline V CDR1 and CDR2: LGHNT, FRNRAP. The CDR3 loop is CASGLKQGELYEQYF. The CDR3 nucleotides are TGTGCTAGTGGTTTGAAACAGGGCGAACTCTACGAGCAGTACTTC.

This clone was detected once. The rearrangement links TRBV30 to TRBJ1-3, with TRBD1 matching 8 bases. The V gene's germline CDR1 is GTSNPN and CDR2 SVGIG (reference sequence). CDR3 length: 13 residues. V shed 5 bases, J shed 2 bases, and the junction held 2 bases outside the gene matches. The CDR3 here is CAWEQGAGNTIYF. Here the CDR3 DNA reads TGTGCCTGGGAACAGGGGGCTGGAAACACCATATATTTT.

The chain uses TRBV5-6 and TRBJ2-7; D not resolved. The germline CDR1 and CDR2 sequences are SGHDT and YYEEEE. Trimming took off 0 bases at V and 5 bases at J, with 9 bases between the two ends. The CDR3 is made up of 13 amino acids. CDR3 DNA: TGTGCCAGCAGCTTGGTGCGATCCGACGAGCAGTACTTC. Translation gives CASSLVRSDEQYF.

V and J are TRBV19 and TRBJ2-4; 12 bases are shared with TRBD1. CDR1 is LNHDA and CDR2 is SQIVND in the germline V gene (reference sequence). The ends lost 4 bases at V and 11 bases at J; junction bases unmatched: 3. This CDR3 has 13 residues. CDR3 DNA: TGTGCCAGTAGTAGGGACAGGGGGCTTGTTCAGTACTTC. As protein: CASSRDRGLVQYF.

This sequence joins TRBV7-9 and TRBJ2-1; TRBD2 aligns across 7 bases. V shed 4 bases and J 5 bases; nucleotides not matched to a gene: 5. Germline CDR1 and CDR2: SEHNR and FQNEAQ (reference sequence). The CDR3 is 14 amino acids. The CDR3 spells CASSWGGVNNEQFF. CDR3 in DNA: TGTGCCAGCAGCTGGGGGGGAGTAAACAATGAGCAGTTCTTC.